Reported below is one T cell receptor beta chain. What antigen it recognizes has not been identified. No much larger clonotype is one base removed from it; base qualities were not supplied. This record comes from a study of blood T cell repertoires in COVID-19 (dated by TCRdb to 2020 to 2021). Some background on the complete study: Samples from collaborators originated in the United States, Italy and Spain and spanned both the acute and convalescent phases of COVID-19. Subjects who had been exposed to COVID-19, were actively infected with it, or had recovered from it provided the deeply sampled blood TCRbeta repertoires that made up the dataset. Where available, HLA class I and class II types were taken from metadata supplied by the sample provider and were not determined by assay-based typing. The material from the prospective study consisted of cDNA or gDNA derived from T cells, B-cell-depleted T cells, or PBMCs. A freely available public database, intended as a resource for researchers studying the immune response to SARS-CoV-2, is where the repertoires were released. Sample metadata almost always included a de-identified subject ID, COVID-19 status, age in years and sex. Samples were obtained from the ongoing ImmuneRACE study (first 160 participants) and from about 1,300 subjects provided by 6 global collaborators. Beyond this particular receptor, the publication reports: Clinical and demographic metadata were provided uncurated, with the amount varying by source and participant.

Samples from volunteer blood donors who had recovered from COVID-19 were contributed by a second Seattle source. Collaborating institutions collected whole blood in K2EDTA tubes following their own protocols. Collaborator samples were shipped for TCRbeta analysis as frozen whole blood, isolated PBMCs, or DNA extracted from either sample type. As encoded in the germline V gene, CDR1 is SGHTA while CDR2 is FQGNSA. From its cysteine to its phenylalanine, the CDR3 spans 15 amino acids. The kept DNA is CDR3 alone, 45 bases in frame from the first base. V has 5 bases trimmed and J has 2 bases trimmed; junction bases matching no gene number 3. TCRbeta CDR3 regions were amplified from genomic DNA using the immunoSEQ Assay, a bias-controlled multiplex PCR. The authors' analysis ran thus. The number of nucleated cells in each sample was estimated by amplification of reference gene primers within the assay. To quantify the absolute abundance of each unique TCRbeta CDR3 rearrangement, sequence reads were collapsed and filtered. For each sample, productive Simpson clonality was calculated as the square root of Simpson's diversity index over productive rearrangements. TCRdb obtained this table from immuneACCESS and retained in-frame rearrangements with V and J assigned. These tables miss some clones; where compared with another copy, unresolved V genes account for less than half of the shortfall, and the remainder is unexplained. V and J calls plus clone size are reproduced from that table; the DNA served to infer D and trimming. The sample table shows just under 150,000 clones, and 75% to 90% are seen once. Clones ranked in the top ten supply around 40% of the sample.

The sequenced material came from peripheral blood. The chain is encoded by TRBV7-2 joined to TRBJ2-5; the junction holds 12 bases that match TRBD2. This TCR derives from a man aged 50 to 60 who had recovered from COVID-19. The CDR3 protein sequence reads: CASSRTSGVQETQYF. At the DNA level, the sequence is TGTGCCAGCAGCAGGACTAGCGGGGTTCAAGAGACCCAGTACTTC.